The present entry profiles one T cell receptor beta chain with its context. V shed 5 bases and J shed 0 bases, with 11 bases lying between them. CDR1 is MDHEN and CDR2 is SYDVKM in the germline V gene. This CDR3 spans 16 amino acids. This sample was included in a study of blood T cell repertoires in COVID-19. Clones were read by immunoSEQ multiplex PCR, and TCRdb kept only the in-frame ones, dropping some. The table includes roughly 100,000 clones, 82% detected once. This sequence originates from a woman older than 75 with acute or convalescent COVID-19. Sequenced sample: peripheral blood. V and J are TRBV28 and TRBJ2-6; TRBD1 might be the D (5 bases). CDR3 region: CASSTLQVSGANVLTF. For the CDR3, the DNA is TGTGCCAGCAGTACCTTACAGGTCTCTGGGGCCAACGTCCTGACTTTC.